This T cell receptor (beta chain) was documented in a study of identical twins. General observations from the study: Model-predicted out-of-frame TCR alpha sharing fell below observed values in monozygotic twins. Beta out-of-frame twin sharing showed a weaker excess.

MiXCR, applied by TCRdb to the 5' RACE reads, yields one record per CDR3 protein. The sample holds about 890,000 distinct CDR3 sequences, more than 9% seen once. Germline CDR1 DFQATT, CDR2 SNEGSKA (reference sequence). V was trimmed by 6 bases and J by 1 base, leaving 13 bases between them. This CDR3 has 13 amino acids. This clonotype was observed a few times. Its antigen is not known. This sample was shared with a second study, whose subject was yellow fever vaccine responses in identical twins.

The V call is TRBV20-1, the J call TRBJ2-7; D possibly corresponds to TRBD1 (6 bases). The specimen was PBMCs. This TCR was sampled from a woman aged 18-35 years in good health. The CDR3 reads CSARTGLSYEQYV. The CDR3 DNA reads TGCAGTGCGAGAACAGGGTTGTCCTACGAGCAGTACGTC.